This record covers a single T cell receptor beta chain. Germline V lookup: CDR1 MGHRA, CDR2 YSYEKL. This CDR3 has 13 amino acids. Trimming removed 4 bases from V and 5 bases from J, with 11 bases in between. TCRdb keeps only in-frame clones here, not all; method: immunoSEQ multiplex PCR. This table holds about 31,000 clones, 75% to 95% found once. These data come from a study of T cell changes during pregnancy in multiple sclerosis. This clonotype originated in a female donor with multiple sclerosis, enrolled in a pregnancy study. The chain carries TRBV4-1 and TRBJ2-5; D gene ambiguous. Sequenced material: CD8+ T cells from peripheral blood mononuclear cells, taken in the second trimester of pregnancy. CDR3 sequence reads: CASSPQARETQYF. Here the CDR3 DNA reads TGCGCCAGCAGCCCTCAAGCACGCGAGACCCAGTACTTC.